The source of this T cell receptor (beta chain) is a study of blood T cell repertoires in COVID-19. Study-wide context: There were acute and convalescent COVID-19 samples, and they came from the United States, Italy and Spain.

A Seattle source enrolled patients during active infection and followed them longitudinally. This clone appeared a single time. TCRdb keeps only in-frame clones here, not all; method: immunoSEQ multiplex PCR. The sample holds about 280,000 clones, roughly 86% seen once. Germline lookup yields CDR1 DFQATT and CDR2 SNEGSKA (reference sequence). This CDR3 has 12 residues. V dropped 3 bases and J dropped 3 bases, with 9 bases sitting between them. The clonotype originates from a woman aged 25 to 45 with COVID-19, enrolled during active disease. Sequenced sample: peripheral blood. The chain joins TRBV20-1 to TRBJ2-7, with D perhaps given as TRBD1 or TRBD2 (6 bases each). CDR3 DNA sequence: TGCAGTGCTAGTGAGGGGGGCTACGAGCAGTACTTC. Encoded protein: CSASEGGYEQYF.